This entry features one T cell receptor (beta chain) sequence. The clone's antigen remains unknown. No base-level quality is on record; no much larger clone is a single base apart. Whole blood was collected in K2EDTA tubes by collaborating institutions according to the institutions' own protocols. Collaborator samples were shipped for TCRbeta analysis as frozen whole blood, isolated PBMCs, or DNA extracted from either sample type. The immunoSEQ Assay, a bias-controlled multiplex PCR, was used to amplify TCRbeta CDR3 regions from genomic DNA. On the authors' methods: The number of nucleated cells in each sample was estimated from the amplification of reference gene primers within the assay. To quantify the absolute abundance of each unique TCRbeta CDR3 rearrangement, sequence reads were collapsed and filtered. For each sample, productive Simpson clonality was calculated as the square root of Simpson's diversity index over productive rearrangements. This immuneACCESS table, as held by TCRdb, lists in-frame sequences with V and J called but not all clones. Of the missing ones, under half trace to an unresolved V gene in checked studies; the others have no known cause. D and trimming come from the DNA, and the V and J calls and clone size come from that table. The sample table lists over 70,000 clones, under 90% of them with a count of one. Around 4.1% of the sample goes to the ten largest clones.

These data belong to a study of blood T cell repertoires in COVID-19 (dated by TCRdb to the early 2020s). Study-level background: Collaborator samples came from the United States, Italy and Spain and covered acute and convalescent phases of COVID-19. The samples were drawn from the first 160 participants of the ongoing ImmuneRACE study and from over a thousand subjects provided by 6 global collaborators. The dataset comprised deeply sampled blood TCRbeta repertoires from subjects exposed to, actively infected with, or recovered from COVID-19. The sample metadata nearly always contained a de-identified subject ID, COVID-19 status, age in years and sex. Where available, HLA class I and class II types were taken from metadata supplied by the sample provider and were not determined by assay-based typing. The repertoires were released in a freely available public database intended as a resource for research on the immune response to SARS-CoV-2. The prospective study material was composed of cDNA or gDNA derived from T cells, B-cell-depleted T cells, or PBMCs.

Relative to germline, V is missing 2 bases and J is missing 2 bases, with 0 bases of the junction outside any gene match. Via the germline V gene (reference sequence), CDR1 is LGHDT and CDR2 YNNKEL. From its cysteine to its phenylalanine, the CDR3 spans 15 amino acids. Of all the DNA, just the CDR3 is kept, 45 bases in frame from base 1. Overall study outcomes, separate from this receptor: The amount of clinical and demographic metadata varied by source and participant and was provided uncurated.

Recombination joined TRBV3-1 (or the pseudogene TRBV3-2) with TRBJ2-1, and 10 junction bases match TRBD2. The sample was peripheral blood. This receptor was identified in an older woman with acute or convalescent COVID-19. The nucleotide sequence reads as follows: TGTGCCAGCAGCCAAACTAGCGGGGCCTACAATGAGCAGTTCTTC. Translated, this is CASSQTSGAYNEQFF.